This T cell receptor (beta chain) was obtained from a study of blood T cell repertoires in COVID-19. Background on the study: Collection of acute and convalescent COVID-19 samples took place in the United States, Italy and Spain. Sample material is recorded as cDNA or gDNA derived from T cells, B-cell-depleted T cells, or PBMCs.

Produced via immunoSEQ multiplex PCR; TCRdb's table is partial and in-frame only. The table has fewer than 350,000 clones, 90% seen once; the top ten hold 6% to 7%. Seattle researchers signed up patients amid active infection and tracked them longitudinally. Germline V CDR1 and CDR2: LNHDA, SQIVND (reference sequence). The CDR3 runs to 16 residues. Trimming removed 4 bases at V and 4 bases at J, with 16 bases between. The sample was peripheral blood. This clonotype was sampled from a woman aged 30 to 39 with COVID-19, enrolled during active disease. This chain uses TRBV19 with TRBJ1-4; D ambiguous. The CDR3, as DNA: TGTGCCAGTAGTAGTATCCGGGAGCTCTTTAATGAAAAACTGTTTTTT. Its translation is CASSSIRELFNEKLFF.